This TCR beta chain was sequenced during a study of T cell changes during pregnancy in multiple sclerosis. Method: immunoSEQ multiplex PCR; TCRdb's copy keeps in-frame clones and lacks some. This sample has some 94,000 clones, with roughly nine tenths found just once. Trimming took 0 bases from V and 5 from J; bases not matched to a gene: 8. CDR1 and CDR2 from the germline V gene are LGHNT and FRNRAP. The CDR3 extends over 17 amino acids. Sequenced material: peripheral blood, taken in the first trimester of pregnancy. V gene TRBV12-5 combines with J gene TRBJ2-1; 9 nucleotides align to TRBD1. The sequence came from a female donor with multiple sclerosis, enrolled in a pregnancy study. The CDR3 region is CASGLVVSGQGDNEQFF. The CDR3 nucleotides read TGTGCTAGTGGTTTGGTGGTTTCGGGACAGGGCGACAATGAGCAGTTCTTC.